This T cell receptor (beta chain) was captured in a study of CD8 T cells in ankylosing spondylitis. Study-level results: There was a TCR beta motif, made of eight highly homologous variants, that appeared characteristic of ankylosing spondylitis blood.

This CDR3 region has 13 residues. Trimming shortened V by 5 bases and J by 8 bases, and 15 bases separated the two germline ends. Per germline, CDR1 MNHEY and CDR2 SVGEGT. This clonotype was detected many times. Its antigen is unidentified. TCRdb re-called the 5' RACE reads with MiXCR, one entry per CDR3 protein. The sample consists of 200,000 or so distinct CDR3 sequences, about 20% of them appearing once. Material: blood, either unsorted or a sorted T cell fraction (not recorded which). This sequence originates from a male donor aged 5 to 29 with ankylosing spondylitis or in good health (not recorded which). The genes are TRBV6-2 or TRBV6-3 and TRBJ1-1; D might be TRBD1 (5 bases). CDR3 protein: CASSTGTVAEAFF. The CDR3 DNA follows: TGTGCCAGCAGTACGGGGACCGTTGCGGAAGCTTTCTTT.